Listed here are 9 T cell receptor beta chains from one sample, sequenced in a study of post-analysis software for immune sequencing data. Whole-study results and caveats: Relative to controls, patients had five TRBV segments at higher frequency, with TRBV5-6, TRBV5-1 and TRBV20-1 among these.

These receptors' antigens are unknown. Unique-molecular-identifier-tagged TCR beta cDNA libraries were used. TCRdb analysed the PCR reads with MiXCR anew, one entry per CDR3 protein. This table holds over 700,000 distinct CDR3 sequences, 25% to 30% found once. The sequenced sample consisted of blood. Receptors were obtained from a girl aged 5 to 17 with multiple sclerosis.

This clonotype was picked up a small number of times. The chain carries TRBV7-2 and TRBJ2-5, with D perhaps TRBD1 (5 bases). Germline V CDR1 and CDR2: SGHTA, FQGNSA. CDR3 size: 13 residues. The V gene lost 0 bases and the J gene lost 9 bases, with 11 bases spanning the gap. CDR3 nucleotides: TGTGCCAGCAGCTTAGCGGACCTCAGGGCCCAGTACTTC. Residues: CASSLADLRAQYF.

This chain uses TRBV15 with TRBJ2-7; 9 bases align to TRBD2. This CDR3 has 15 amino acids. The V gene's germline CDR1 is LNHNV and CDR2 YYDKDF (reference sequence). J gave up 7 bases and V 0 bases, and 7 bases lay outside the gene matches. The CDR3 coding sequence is TGTGCCACCAGCAGAGATCGTAGCGGGGGAAGAGAGCAGTACTTC. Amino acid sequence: CATSRDRSGGREQYF.

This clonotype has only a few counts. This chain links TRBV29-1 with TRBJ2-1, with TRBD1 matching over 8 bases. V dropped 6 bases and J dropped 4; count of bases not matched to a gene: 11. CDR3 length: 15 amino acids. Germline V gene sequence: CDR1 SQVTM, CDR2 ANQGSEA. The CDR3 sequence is CSVKTRDRYYNEQFF. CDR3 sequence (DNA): TGCAGCGTGAAGACCCGGGACAGGTATTACAATGAGCAGTTCTTC.

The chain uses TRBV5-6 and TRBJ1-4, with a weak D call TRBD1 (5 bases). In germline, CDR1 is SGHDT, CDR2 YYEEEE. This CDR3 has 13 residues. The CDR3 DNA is TGTCCCTCTGGGCGAGGGGCGAGAGAAAAACTGTTTTTT. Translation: CPSGRGAREKLFF. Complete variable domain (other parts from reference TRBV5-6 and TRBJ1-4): DAGVTQSPTHLIKTRGQQVTLRCSPKSGHDTVSWYQQALGQGPQFIFQYYEEEERQRGNFPDRFSGHQFPNYSSELNVNALLLGDSALYLCPSGRGAREKLFFGSGTQLSVL.

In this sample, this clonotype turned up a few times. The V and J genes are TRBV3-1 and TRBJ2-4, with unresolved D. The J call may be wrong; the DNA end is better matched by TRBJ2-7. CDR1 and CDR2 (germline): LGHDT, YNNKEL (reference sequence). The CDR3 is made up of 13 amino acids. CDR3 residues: CASSPSSWYEQYF. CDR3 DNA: TGTGCCAGCAGCCCCTCGAGTTGGTACGAGCAGTACTTC.

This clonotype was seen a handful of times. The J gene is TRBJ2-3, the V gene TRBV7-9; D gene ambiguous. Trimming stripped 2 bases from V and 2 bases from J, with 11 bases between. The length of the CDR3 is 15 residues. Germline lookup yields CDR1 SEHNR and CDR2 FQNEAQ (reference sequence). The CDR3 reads CASSLRRPDTDTQYF. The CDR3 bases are TGTGCCAGCAGCTTACGGCGCCCTGACACAGATACGCAGTATTTT. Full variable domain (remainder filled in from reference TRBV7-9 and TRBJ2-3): DTGVSQNPRHKITKRGQNVTFRCDPISEHNRLYWYRQTLGQGPEFLTYFQNEAQLEKSRLLSDRFSAERPKGSFSTLEIQRTEQGDSAMYLCASSLRRPDTDTQYFGPGTRLTVL.

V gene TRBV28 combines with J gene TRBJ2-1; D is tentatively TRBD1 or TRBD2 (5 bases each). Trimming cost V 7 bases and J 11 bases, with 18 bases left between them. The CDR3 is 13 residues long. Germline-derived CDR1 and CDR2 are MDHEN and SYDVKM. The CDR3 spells CASNPGPLSQQFF. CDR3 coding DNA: TGTGCCAGCAACCCGGGACCGCTCTCCCAGCAGTTCTTC.

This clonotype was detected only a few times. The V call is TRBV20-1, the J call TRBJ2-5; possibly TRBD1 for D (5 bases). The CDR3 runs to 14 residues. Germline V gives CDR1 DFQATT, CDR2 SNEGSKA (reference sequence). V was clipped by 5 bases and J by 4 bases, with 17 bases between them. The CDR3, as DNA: TGCAGTGCTGTCCCCCCAGGGCAGGTAGAGACCCAGTACTTC. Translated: CSAVPPGQVETQYF.

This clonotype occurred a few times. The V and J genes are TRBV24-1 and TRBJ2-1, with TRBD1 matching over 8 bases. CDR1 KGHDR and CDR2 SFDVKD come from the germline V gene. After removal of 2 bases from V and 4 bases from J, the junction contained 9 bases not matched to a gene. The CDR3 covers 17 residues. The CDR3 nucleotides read TGTGCCACCAGTGATTCGAAACGGGGACAGGTATACAATGAGCAGTTCTTC. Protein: CATSDSKRGQVYNEQFF.